The rows below give T cell receptor beta chains drawn from one sample of a study of cytomegalovirus exposure and HLA in healthy donors. Libraries were prepared by immunoSEQ multiplex PCR; TCRdb keeps only in-frame clonotypes and omits some of them. Of about 150,000 clones listed, 75% to 85% are singletons. The sample taken for sequencing was PBMCs. These receptors all come from a woman between 35 and 50 years old in good health and CMV-seropositive. CDR3s include the opening cysteine and the closing phenylalanine or tryptophan. D genes are given only for firm matches. Size is omitted from some rows. Given values are once, few, many or a class for expanded clones.

clone size	V gene	D gene	J gene	CDR3 DNA	CDR3 protein
.	TRBV7-9	.	TRBJ1-2	TGTGCCAGCAGCCAGAACACAAAGGCATTGGGGCTTAACTATGGCTACACCTTC	CASSQNTKALGLNYGYTF
.	TRBV7-9	.	TRBJ1-2	TGTGCCAGCAGCTTTGGGGGCCCGCAAGCCAACTATGGCTACACCTTC	CASSFGGPQANYGYTF
few	TRBV6-1	TRBD1	TRBJ2-7	TGTGCCAGCAGTGTTTTCGGACAGGGCTACGAGCAGTACTTC	CASSVFGQGYEQYF
.	TRBV5-1	TRBD1	TRBJ2-3	TGCGCCAGCAGTGAGGACAGGGGTTGGGGAGATACGCAGTATTTT	CASSEDRGWGDTQYF
many	TRBV7-6	TRBD1	TRBJ1-5	TGTGCCAGCAGCTTAACAGGGGGGGATCAGCCCCAGCATTTT	CASSLTGGDQPQHF
many	TRBV12-2	.	TRBJ2-1	TGTGCAAGTCGCTTGCCGGGACTAGCGTCGGGGGGGTGGCATGAGCAGTTCTTC	CASRLPGLASGGWHEQFF
few	TRBV7-9	TRBD1	TRBJ1-2	TGTGCCAGCAGCTTATCCGGACAGGGAGGCTATGGCTACACCTTC	CASSLSGQGGYGYTF
once	TRBV5-1	.	TRBJ2-5	TGCGCCAGCAGCCTGGGGAGCCAAGAGACCCAGTACTTC	CASSLGSQETQYF
.	TRBV6-5	.	TRBJ1-5	TGTGCCAGCAGGGCCCCAGGGTACAATCAGCCCCAGCATTTT	CASRAPGYNQPQHF
.	TRBV12-5	TRBD1	TRBJ2-7	TGTGCTAGTGGCCCAGGACAGGGGCGCCACGAGCAGTACTTC	CASGPGQGRHEQYF
.	TRBV18	TRBD1	TRBJ1-2	TGTGCCAGCTCCCCTGGACAGGGGGCAGGCTACACCTTC	CASSPGQGAGYTF
once	TRBV6-6	.	TRBJ1-2	TGTGCCAGCAGAACTGGGGGGGCTAGTGGCTACACCTTC	CASRTGGASGYTF
.	TRBV2	TRBD1	TRBJ2-1	TGTGCCAGCAGTGATGGGACAGGGTCCTACAATGAGCAGTTCTTC	CASSDGTGSYNEQFF
.	TRBV30	TRBD1	TRBJ2-5	TGTGCCTGGAGCCGATTGGGACAGGACCAGAGGGAGACCCAGTACTTC	CAWSRLGQDQRETQYF
.	TRBV29-1	.	TRBJ1-3	TGCAGCGTCGAGACCGGGAGACGCTCTGGAAACACCATATATTTT	CSVETGRRSGNTIYF
.	TRBV27	.	TRBJ1-1	TGTGCCAGCAGTTTAGCGGGGAGGAACACTGAAGCTTTCTTT	CASSLAGRNTEAFF
.	TRBV6-5	.	TRBJ1-2	TGTGCCAGCAGTTTCGGACAGAAAAACTATGGCTACACCTTC	CASSFGQKNYGYTF
.	TRBV27	TRBD2	TRBJ2-1	TGTGCCAGCAGTCCGGGACTAGCGGGAGGGAGGGTCAATGAGCAGTTCTTC	CASSPGLAGGRVNEQFF
.	TRBV7-2	TRBD2	TRBJ2-5	TGTGCCAGCAGCTACCAGTGGGGGGGGACCCAGTACTTC	CASSYQWGGTQYF
.	TRBV27	.	TRBJ1-5	TGTGCCAGCAGTTTGGTCAGGGGTAACCAGCCCCAGCATTTT	CASSLVRGNQPQHF
.	TRBV19	.	TRBJ2-7	TGTGCCAGTACCGACGGGGGGGGACAGGGAACCTACGAGCAGTACTTC	CASTDGGGQGTYEQYF
.	TRBV19	.	TRBJ1-1	TGTGCCAGTAGTATGGGACTTAACACTGAAGCTTTCTTT	CASSMGLNTEAFF
.	TRBV30	.	TRBJ2-3	TGTGCCTGGTCTTCGTTGGGGCTGCGGGATACGCAGTATTTT	CAWSSLGLRDTQYF
once	TRBV2	.	TRBJ2-3	TGTGCCAGCAGTGAAGATGCGCAGGGGACAGATACGCAGTATTTT	CASSEDAQGTDTQYF
.	TRBV5-8	.	TRBJ1-5	TGTGCCAGCAGATCTATCGCGGGAGGCAATCAGCCCCAGCATTTT	CASRSIAGGNQPQHF
.	TRBV28	.	TRBJ1-3	TGTGCCAGCAGTCCAGGACAGCTCTCTGGAAACACCATATATTTT	CASSPGQLSGNTIYF
.	TRBV11-2	TRBD2	TRBJ2-1	TGTGCCAGCAGTTTAGCGGGATACTTATACAATGAGCAGTTCTTC	CASSLAGYLYNEQFF
.	TRBV11-2	.	TRBJ2-7	TGTGCCAGCAGAGACAGCTTCGGGTTGGACGAGCAGTACTTC	CASRDSFGLDEQYF
.	TRBV10-3	TRBD2	TRBJ2-3	TGTGCCATCAGTCCTATAGCGGGAGACGGTGGAGATACGCAGTATTTT	CAISPIAGDGGDTQYF
.	TRBV5-1	.	TRBJ1-1	TGCGCCAGCAGCTTAAAAGGAGGCACTGAAGCTTTCTTT	CASSLKGGTEAFF
.	TRBV18	TRBD2	TRBJ2-3	TGTGCCAGCTCAGGGCGGACTAGCGGAAGCACAGATACGCAGTATTTT	CASSGRTSGSTDTQYF
.	TRBV7-7	.	TRBJ2-7	TGTGCTAGCAGCCCAGCAGGGGACCACTACGAGCAGTACTTC	CASSPAGDHYEQYF
.	TRBV5-1	TRBD1	TRBJ1-1	TGCGCCAGCAGCGATAGGGGGCTCGGTGGGAACACTGAAGCTTTCTTT	CASSDRGLGGNTEAFF
.	TRBV4-1	.	TRBJ1-2	TGCGCCAGCAGCCAAAGGACGGGGAGTTTTGGCTACACCTTC	CASSQRTGSFGYTF
few	TRBV27	.	TRBJ2-7	TGTGCCAGCAGTTTAGGGTCGGGGAAATACGAGCAGTACTTC	CASSLGSGKYEQYF
.	TRBV29-1	.	TRBJ2-3	TGCAGCGTTGAAGTGGTAGCGAGAAGCACAGATACGCAGTATTTT	CSVEVVARSTDTQYF
.	TRBV4-2	.	TRBJ1-5	TGTGCCAGCAGCCCGGGCGGGTCGAGCAATCAGCCCCAGCATTTT	CASSPGGSSNQPQHF
once	TRBV28	.	TRBJ2-1	TGTGCCAGCAGTTCTATAGGAGCCCAGTTTGGGTCGCAGTTCTTC	CASSSIGAQFGSQFF
few	TRBV5-1	TRBD2	TRBJ2-1	TGCGCCAGCAGCTTGGGCCCGGGAGGGCCTTACAATGAGCAGTTCTTC	CASSLGPGGPYNEQFF
.	TRBV7-3	TRBD2	TRBJ2-1	TGTGCCAGCAGCGTAGCGGGAGTCTACAATGAGCAGTTCTTC	CASSVAGVYNEQFF
.	TRBV14	TRBD2	TRBJ2-3	TGTGCCAGCAGCCAAGATCGAGGAGCGGGAAGCTTCACAGATACGCAGTATTTT	CASSQDRGAGSFTDTQYF
.	TRBV28	TRBD1	TRBJ1-5	TGTGCCAGCAGTCTACAGGGGTTGGGCAATCAGCCCCAGCATTTT	CASSLQGLGNQPQHF
once	TRBV6-1	.	TRBJ2-7	TGTGCCAGCAGTGAGAGTTTACCCTACGAGCAGTACTTC	CASSESLPYEQYF
.	TRBV7-9	TRBD1	TRBJ1-1	TGTGCCAGCAGCTCGGGACAGGGAAGTGAAGCTTTCTTT	CASSSGQGSEAFF
.	TRBV5-4	TRBD2	TRBJ2-1	TGTGCCAGCAGCTTTCGGACTAGCGGGAGGAGCTCCTACAATGAGCAGTTCTTC	CASSFRTSGRSSYNEQFF
.	TRBV28	TRBD1	TRBJ1-2	TGTGCCAGCAGTTTAACATTGTTGGGACAGGGGGTAGGCTACACCTTC	CASSLTLLGQGVGYTF
.	TRBV5-4	.	TRBJ1-1	TGTGCCAGCAGCCCCGTTGGCAGGGTGGACACTGAAGCTTTCTTT	CASSPVGRVDTEAFF
.	TRBV10-1	.	TRBJ1-3	TGCGCCAGGGGGGGTTTGTACTCTGGAAACACCATATATTTT	CARGGLYSGNTIYF
.	TRBV5-1	TRBD2	TRBJ2-7	TGCGCCAGCAGCCCGGGGGGACCGGACCCCTACGAGCAGTACTTC	CASSPGGPDPYEQYF
.	TRBV6-1	.	TRBJ2-1	TGTGCCAGCAGTGAGCGACAGAACTCCTACAATGAGCAGTTCTTC	CASSERQNSYNEQFF
.	TRBV18	TRBD1	TRBJ2-3	TGTGCCAGCTCAGACCGGGACAGGGGGTCAGATACGCAGTATTTT	CASSDRDRGSDTQYF
.	TRBV29-1	.	TRBJ2-1	TGCAGCGGCCAGATACAGGGGAGGACCTACAATGAGCAGTTCTTC	CSGQIQGRTYNEQFF
few	TRBV5-1	.	TRBJ2-5	TGCGCCAGCAGCTTGGTTGGGGCGGAAGAGACCCAGTACTTC	CASSLVGAEETQYF
.	TRBV9	TRBD2	TRBJ2-5	TGTGCCAGCAGCGTAGCTCGGGGGGAGAAAGAGACCCAGTACTTC	CASSVARGEKETQYF
.	TRBV11-3	.	TRBJ2-7	TGTGCCAGCAGCTTAGATCGCTTGCCTAAGAGCTACGAGCAGTACTTC	CASSLDRLPKSYEQYF
few	TRBV5-1	TRBD2	TRBJ2-7	TGCGCCAGCAGACCCGATCTAGCGGTCAGAGGATACGAGCAGTACTTC	CASRPDLAVRGYEQYF
.	TRBV9	.	TRBJ2-1	TGTGCCAGCAGCGGAGGACTTGAGCCCTACAATGAGCAGTTCTTC	CASSGGLEPYNEQFF
.	TRBV28	TRBD2	TRBJ2-2	TGTGCCAGCAGTAGTCCCGGACTAGCGGGAGGGCCGACCGGGGAGCTGTTTTTT	CASSSPGLAGGPTGELFF
.	TRBV7-9	TRBD1	TRBJ1-1	TGTGCCAGCAGCTTAGTTTTGGGGGGACAGCAGAACACTGAAGCTTTCTTT	CASSLVLGGQQNTEAFF